The next 2 T cell receptor beta chains were all read from a single sample in a study of T cells after yellow fever vaccination (dated by TCRdb to the late 2010s). Reading the label with the study, this specimen's treatment or condition is: live attenuated yellow fever vaccine strain. Library preparation was by 5' RACE. Sequencing was carried out with an Illumina NovaSeq 6000. TCRdb reran the public reads through fastp at Q25 and MiXCR, keeping productive beta chains. Every CDR3 protein is listed once, alongside the most common genes and DNA of its rows. Here the sample has about 210,000 distinct CDR3 sequences; about 3% occur a single time. About 3.3% of the sample comes from the top ten. Sequenced material: CD4+ T cells sorted from PBMCs, taken 10 days after the yellow fever booster vaccination. These receptors all come from a man aged 18 to 29 who received the YFV17D yellow fever vaccine.

The rearrangement links TRBV20-1 to TRBJ1-3; D is unresolved. Germline CDR1 DFQATT, CDR2 SNEGSKA (reference sequence). The V end lost 6 bases, the J end lost 4 bases, and 16 bases lay between the germline ends. This CDR3 region has 14 residues. This chain's CDR3 is CSARPKDAGNTIYF. CDR3 coding DNA: TGCAGTGCCAGACCGAAGGACGCCGGAAACACCATATATTTT.

This clonotype was seen at least ten times. The chain carries TRBV2 and TRBJ1-5; no definite D call. The V gene's germline CDR1 is SNHLY and CDR2 FYNNEI. V was trimmed by 2 bases and J by 4 bases, leaving 9 bases between them. The CDR3 runs to 14 residues. CDR3 nucleotide sequence: TGTGCCAGCAGTGAACAGACTGAAAATCAGCCCCAGCATTTT. Protein: CASSEQTENQPQHF.